This is a list of T cell receptor beta chains from one sample in a study of blood T cells in healthy people across ages. TCRdb analysed the 5' RACE reads with MiXCR anew, one entry per CDR3 protein. The sample contains about 650,000 distinct CDR3 sequences, roughly 32% of which appear only once. The material sequenced was blood. The receptors were sampled from a woman older than 75 in good health. The CDR3 runs from the conserved cysteine through the conserved F or W. Each record gives: D gene, V gene, clone size, J gene, CDR3 DNA, CDR3 protein. The D gene is left open where the match is weak. A row's size may be missing; if present it is once, few, many or a size class.

>.|TRBV30|.|TRBJ2-7
TGTGCCTGGAGTGTGGTCAATGAGCAGTACTTC
CAWSVVNEQYF
>.|TRBV6-4|.|TRBJ2-1
TGTGCCAGCAGCCGGGACTCTTTGGGTGAGCAGTTCTTC
CASSRDSLGEQFF
>TRBD1|TRBV27|few|TRBJ1-1
TGTGCCAGCAGTAGGATGACAGGGGGCGAGGAAGCTTTCTTT
CASSRMTGGEEAFF
>.|TRBV19|.|TRBJ1-5
TGTGCCAGTAGCGGTGTGGACCAAAGCAATCAGCCCCAGCATTTT
CASSGVDQSNQPQHF
>TRBD1|TRBV7-2|few|TRBJ1-1
TGTGCCAGCAGCTTCAGGGGGCTAGGCACTGAAGCTTTCTTT
CASSFRGLGTEAFF
>TRBD2|TRBV7-2|.|TRBJ2-1
TGTGCCAGCAGCCCGGATAGCGGGGGCTCCTACAATGAGCAGTTCTTC
CASSPDSGGSYNEQFF
>TRBD1|TRBV27|many|TRBJ2-4
TGTGCCAGCAGTACACGGGACAGGGGTTTAGGCAAAAACATTCAGTACTTC
CASSTRDRGLGKNIQYF
>TRBD2|TRBV6-1|many|TRBJ2-1
TGTGCCAGCAGTGTCACTAGCGGGGGGGCGGGTGAGCAGTTCTTC
CASSVTSGGAGEQFF
>.|TRBV6-1|many|TRBJ1-5
TGTGCCAGCAGTGAATCAACTGGGCTCAATCAGCCCCAGCATTTT
CASSESTGLNQPQHF
>.|TRBV10-3|many|TRBJ2-7
TGTGCCGCAGGGGGGGCCTACGAGCAGTACTTC
CAAGGAYEQYF
>TRBD2|TRBV7-9|.|TRBJ2-7
TGTGCCAGCAGCGTTAGCGGGAGCTACGAGCAGTACTTC
CASSVSGSYEQYF
>TRBD1|TRBV11-2|many|TRBJ2-3
TGTGCCAGCAGCTTACGAGGCGGGACAGGGACAGATACGCAGTATTTT
CASSLRGGTGTDTQYF
>TRBD2|TRBV20-1|many|TRBJ2-5
TGCAGTGCGTTACCCCGACTAGCGGGGATACAAGAGACCCAGTACTTC
CSALPRLAGIQETQYF
>.|TRBV29-1|few|TRBJ2-2
TGCAGCGGGCGATTGAGGGGACGGGAGAACACCGGGGAGCTGTTTTTT
CSGRLRGRENTGELFF
>TRBD2|TRBV6-2/TRBV6-3|many|TRBJ2-7
TGTGCCAGCAGTGAGGGCGGGGGGCTCTCCTACGAGCAGTACTTC
CASSEGGGLSYEQYF
>TRBD1|TRBV3-1|.|TRBJ2-7
TGTGCCAGCAGCCAAATAGGGGGCTGGTCCTACGAGCAGTACTTC
CASSQIGGWSYEQYF
>TRBD2|TRBV20-1|few|TRBJ2-2
TGCAGTGCTACGCCTTCCGGGGGGGAAAACACCGGGGAGCTGTTTTTT
CSATPSGGENTGELFF
>.|TRBV5-1|few|TRBJ2-7
TGCGCCAGCAGCCGGGAGAGGGAGGTCGAGCAGTACTTC
CASSREREVEQYF
>TRBD2|TRBV7-9|many|TRBJ2-3
TGTGCCAGCAGCTTACCGGGACTAGCGGACCCTAGCACAGATACGCAGTATTTT
CASSLPGLADPSTDTQYF
>.|TRBV6-1|few|TRBJ1-6
TGTGCCAGCAGTGACAGGGTGGGCAATTCACCCCTCCACTTT
CASSDRVGNSPLHF
>.|TRBV15|.|TRBJ2-5
TGTGCCACCAGCAGAGACAGGGAGGTGCAGTACTTC
CATSRDREVQYF
>.|TRBV20-1|many|TRBJ2-7
TGCAGTGCTAGCCCAGGGTCCTACGAGCAGTACTTC
CSASPGSYEQYF